One sample yielded the 5 T cell receptor beta chains listed below, sequenced in a study of control samples from healthy donors and cancer patients (dated by TCRdb to the early 2020s). Libraries were prepared through the immunoSEQ multiplex PCR assay. TCRdb took this table from immuneACCESS and kept in-frame rearrangements with V and J called. Such tables lack part of the clones; where checked against another copy, unresolved V genes explain under half of the gap, and the rest is unexplained. Recorded for this sample are 350,000 to 450,000 clones; 75% to 95% of them occurred a single time. Jointly, the top ten make up 5% to 8% of the sample. The specimen was PBMCs. These receptor sequences come from a man between 35 and 55 years old with head and neck cancer.

This clone was observed a single time. This chain connects TRBV4-2 to TRBJ1-5, with D uncertain. The CDR3 is 15 amino acids. Deletions cut 0 bases from V and 0 bases from J, with 6 bases between. CDR1 and CDR2 from the germline V gene are LGHNA and YNFKEQ. In DNA, the CDR3 is TGTGCCAGCAGCCAAGAACTTTATAGCAATCAGCCCCAGCATTTT. The encoded protein is CASSQELYSNQPQHF.

The V gene is TRBV7-2, the J gene TRBJ1-1; D might be TRBD1 (6 bases). Trimming removed 5 bases at V and 3 bases at J, with 16 bases between. Per germline, CDR1 SGHTA and CDR2 FQGNSA. CDR3 length: 15 residues. The CDR3 DNA sequence: TGTGCCAGCAGCCCGGTCTCGGGACATGACACTGAAGCTTTCTTT. It is translated as CASSPVSGHDTEAFF.

The count of this clone is one. This chain joins TRBV9 and TRBJ2-1; no definite D call. CDR3 length: 11 residues. The V end lost 3 bases, the J end lost 12 bases, and 10 bases lay between the germline ends. CDR1 and CDR2 from the germline V gene are SGDLS and YYNGEE. As DNA, the CDR3 is TGTGCCAGCAGCGGATCCTCGGGGCAGTTCTTC. It codes for CASSGSSGQFF.

The chain joins TRBV14 to TRBJ2-1, with 8 bases identical to TRBD1. Germline trimming cut 4 bases from V and 3 bases from J; bases unmatched to any gene: 5. CDR3 length: 15 amino acids. The germline CDR1 and CDR2 sequences are SGHDN and FVKESK. The CDR3 loop is CASSRDRGVYNEQFF. The DNA for the CDR3 is TGTGCCAGCAGCCGCGACAGGGGAGTCTACAATGAGCAGTTCTTC.

The V and J genes are TRBV5-1 and TRBJ1-4, with D perhaps TRBD1 (6 bases). With 0 bases removed from V and 0 bases from J, the gap between germline ends came to 12 bases. This CDR3 contains 17 residues. CDR1 SGHRS and CDR2 YFSETQ come from the germline V gene. The CDR3 spells CASSLARQGTTNEKLFF. CDR3 in DNA: TGCGCCAGCAGCTTGGCCAGGCAGGGGACAACTAATGAAAAACTGTTTTTT. The whole variable domain, filled in from reference TRBV5-1 and TRBJ1-4, reads KAGVTQTPRYLIKTRGQQVTLSCSPISGHRSVSWYQQTPGQGLQFLFEYFSETQRNKGNFPGRFSGRQFSNSRSEMNVSTLELGDSALYLCASSLARQGTTNEKLFFGSGTQLSVL.